What follows is one T cell receptor (beta chain) and its context. The data were taken from a study of regulatory T cells in long-lasting Graves disease. The time point denotes: persistent/refractory GD, antithyroid drugs over 5 years with positive TRAb. The TCR library was made from RNA extracted from PBMCs. The TCR beta library used iRepertoire HTBI primers with Arm-PCR amplification of CDR3. Via MiXCR, TCRdb re-called the multiplex PCR reads, giving one row per CDR3 protein. The sample contains hundreds of thousands of distinct CDR3 sequences, around 30% of which appear only once. Trimming removed 7 bases at V and 1 base at J, with 7 bases between. Germline V gives CDR1 ENHRY, CDR2 SYGVKD. The CDR3 totals 12 residues.

The chain links TRBV10-3 to TRBJ1-1, with D hard to call. Material: peripheral blood mononuclear cells (PBMCs), obtained when the disease was refractory, from a patient treated with antithyroid drugs. The TCR sequence derives from a female donor with Graves disease. The CDR3 nucleotides are TGTGCCATCAAAGGAGGGAACACTGAAGCTTTCTTT. This sequence encodes CAIKGGNTEAFF.